This TCR beta chain was captured by sequencing in a study of shared clonotypes between healthy human individuals. Concerning this clone: The target antigen is unknown.

Whole-study results and caveats: Naive subsets usually exceeded memory subsets in estimated richness. The sharing of 4.5% to 5% of naive CD4 clonotypes was seen across a handful of donors.

Germline CDR1 SGHAT, CDR2 FQNNGV. The CDR3 contains 14 residues. The V end was cut by 2 bases, the J end by 9 bases, with 14 bases between. TCRdb keeps only in-frame clones here, not all; method: immunoSEQ multiplex PCR. The sample carries over 950,000 clones, about 80% recorded once. The rearrangement links TRBV11-2 to TRBJ2-1; D may correspond to TRBD1 or TRBD2 (5 bases each). This receptor was obtained from a man aged 18-30 years in good health. Some clones in this sample may be carry-over from other donors' samples. Material for sequencing was memory CD4+ T cells from PBMCs. Subset defined: CD45RA-negative fraction. The CDR3 nucleotides read TGTGCCAGCAGCTTACTGGTGGGGGTGGCTGAGCAGTTCTTC. This encodes CASSLLVGVAEQFF.